The TCR beta chain under discussion was sequenced for a study of blood T cell repertoires in COVID-19. Study summary: The cDNA or gDNA used as material had been derived from T cells, B-cell-depleted T cells, or PBMCs.

This clone was counted once. Only in-frame clones appear in the TCRdb table, and some are missing; sequencing was by immunoSEQ multiplex PCR. The repertoire holds about 200,000 clones, around 85% seen once, with 2% to 2.5% in the top ten. The V segment lost 4 bases and the J segment 4 bases; nucleotides outside the gene matches: 4. The length of the CDR3 is 13 residues. Germline CDR1 GTSNPN, CDR2 SVGIG (reference sequence). The rearrangement joins TRBV30 to TRBJ1-1, with TRBD1 identical over 9 bases. The sequencing sample was made of peripheral blood. The clonotype originates from a woman between 50 and 59 years old with acute or convalescent COVID-19. CDR3 sequence reads: CAWKQGASTEAFF. In DNA, the CDR3 is TGTGCCTGGAAACAGGGGGCGAGCACTGAAGCTTTCTTT.